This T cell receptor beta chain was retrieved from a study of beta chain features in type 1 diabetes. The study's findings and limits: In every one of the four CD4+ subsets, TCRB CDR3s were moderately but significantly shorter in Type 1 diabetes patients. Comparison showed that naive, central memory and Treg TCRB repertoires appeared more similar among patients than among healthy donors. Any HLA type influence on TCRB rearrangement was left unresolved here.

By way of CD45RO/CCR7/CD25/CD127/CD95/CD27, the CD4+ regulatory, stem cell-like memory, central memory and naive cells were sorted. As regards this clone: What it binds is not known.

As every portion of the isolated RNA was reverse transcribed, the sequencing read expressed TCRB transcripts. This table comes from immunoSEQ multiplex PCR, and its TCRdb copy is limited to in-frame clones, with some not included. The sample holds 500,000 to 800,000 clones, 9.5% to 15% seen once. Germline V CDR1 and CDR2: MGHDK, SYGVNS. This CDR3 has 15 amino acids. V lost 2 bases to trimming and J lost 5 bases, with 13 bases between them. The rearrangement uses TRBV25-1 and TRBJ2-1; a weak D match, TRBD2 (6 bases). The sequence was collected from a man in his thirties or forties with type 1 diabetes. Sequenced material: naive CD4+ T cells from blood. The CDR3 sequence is CASSEPGGFHNEQFF. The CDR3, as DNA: TGTGCCAGCAGTGAACCCGGGGGATTCCACAATGAGCAGTTCTTC.